The 30 T cell receptor beta chains in this list originate from one sample, sequenced in a study of cytomegalovirus exposure and HLA in healthy donors. PCR used 60 Vbeta primers and 13 Jbeta primers. Sequenced by immunoSEQ multiplex PCR; TCRdb stores in-frame clones only, minus some. The sample contains approximately 140,000 clones, approximately 80% of which appear only once. The sequenced sample was PBMCs. Source of these receptors: a woman aged 40 to 50 in good health and CMV-seropositive.

This rearrangement joins TRBV5-5 to TRBJ1-1; the D is unclear. The CDR3 has 14 amino acids. V was clipped by 5 bases and J by 4 bases, with 15 bases between them. CDR1 is SGHKS, CDR2 YYEKEE, per germline (reference sequence). CDR3 bases: TGTGCCAGCAGTCCGGGGAGAGATCCCACTGAAGCTTTCTTT. This sequence encodes CASSPGRDPTEAFF.

The chain recombines TRBV11-2 with TRBJ2-7; 7 nucleotides match TRBD2. The germline CDR1 and CDR2 sequences are SGHAT and FQNNGV. Unmatched junction bases numbered 1, after V lost 2 bases and J lost 3 bases. This CDR3 region has 13 residues. CDR3 residues: CASSLQRGYEQYF. As DNA, the CDR3 is TGTGCCAGCAGCTTACAGCGGGGCTACGAGCAGTACTTC.

Here the CDR3 DNA reads TGTGCCAGCAGCCACTCTTACGAGGCCAACGTCCTGACTTTC. This codes for CASSHSYEANVLTF. This rearrangement joins TRBV11-3 to TRBJ2-6; D is uncertain. The CDR3 length is 14 residues. Trimming stripped 5 bases from V and 6 bases from J, with 11 bases between. From germline, CDR1 is SGHNT and CDR2 YENEEA.

The chain links TRBV6-1 to TRBJ1-1, with 9 bases matching TRBD1. V was clipped by 6 bases and J by 4 bases; unmatched bases: 6. The CDR3 runs 14 residues. From germline, CDR1 is MNHNS and CDR2 SASEGT. Written as DNA, the CDR3 is TGTGCCAGCAGAGACAGGGGGGGGACCACTGAAGCTTTCTTT. Translated: CASRDRGGTTEAFF.

V usage is TRBV7-3 and J usage is TRBJ2-7; 10 nucleotides line up with TRBD1. The junction had 6 bases not matched to a gene; V was cut back by 5 bases and J by 5 bases. CDR3 length equals 14 residues. In germline, CDR1 is SGHTA, CDR2 FQGTGA. CDR3 amino acids: CASSPGQGINEQYF. CDR3 nucleotides: TGTGCCAGCAGCCCGGGACAGGGGATAAACGAGCAGTACTTC.

In its sample, this clone was seen once. The genes are TRBV30 and TRBJ1-2; 9 nucleotides agree with TRBD1. The germline V gene encodes CDR1 GTSNPN and CDR2 SVGIG (reference sequence). The CDR3 loop spans 15 amino acids. J gave up 7 bases and V 1 base, and 10 bases lay outside the gene matches. The CDR3 DNA is TGTGCCTGGAGTGGAACCACAGGGGGCAGGTTTGGCTACACCTTC. Translated, it gives CAWSGTTGGRFGYTF.

The chain couples TRBV6-5 to TRBJ2-7; 12 bases are shared with TRBD1. Germline CDR1 MNHEY, CDR2 SVGAGI. CDR3 size: 14 residues. V lost 4 bases to trimming and J lost 5 bases; unmatched junction nucleotides: 3. In nucleotides, the CDR3 is TGTGCCAGCAGTTTAGGGACAGGGGGCAACGAGCAGTACTTC. It encodes CASSLGTGGNEQYF.

CDR3 bases: TGTGCCAGCAGTTACGGTGACAGTGAAAGCTACAATGAGCAGTTCTTC. Protein: CASSYGDSESYNEQFF. The gene calls are TRBV6-5 and TRBJ2-1; tentatively, D is TRBD1 (5 bases). The CDR3 totals 16 residues. The germline CDR1 and CDR2 sequences are MNHEY and SVGAGI. Trimming took 2 bases from V and 3 from J, leaving 14 bases between them.

This chain connects TRBV27 to TRBJ1-2; 9 bases are a match to TRBD1. CDR1 and CDR2 (germline): MNHEY, SMNVEV (reference sequence). Trimming at V came to 5 bases and at J to 6 bases, leaving 7 bases not matched to a gene. CDR3 length: 14 residues. Written as DNA, the CDR3 is TGTGCCAGCAGTCCCGCCGGACAGGGGAATGGCTACACCTTC. Translating gives CASSPAGQGNGYTF.

This clone has only a few counts. The J gene is TRBJ1-5, the V gene TRBV21-1; TRBD1, the D gene given by the table, was not confirmed from the DNA. TRBV21-1 is marked as a pseudogene. This CDR3 has 16 amino acids. CDR3 nucleotides: TGTGCCAGCAGCATTGGGCCCAGGGCGACCAATCAGCCCCAGCATTTT. Translation: CASSIGPRATNQPQHF.

The CDR3 DNA sequence: TGTGCCTGGAGTGCGGACAGGAGGTGCGGCTACACCTTC. Encoded protein: CAWSADRRCGYTF. This chain connects TRBV30 to TRBJ1-2, with 7 bases fitting TRBD1. The CDR3 runs 13 residues. J lost 8 bases, V lost 1 base, and 7 bases had no gene match. Germline loops: CDR1 GTSNPN, CDR2 SVGIG (reference sequence).

The chain uses TRBV27 and TRBJ2-7; 7 bases agree with TRBD1. V gave up 6 bases and J gave up 2 bases; unmatched junction bases: 10. Germline assignment: CDR1 MNHEY and CDR2 SMNVEV (reference sequence). The CDR3 covers 15 residues. CDR3 nucleotide sequence: TGTGCCAGCAGGGGTCTGGGACAGAAGACCTACGAGCAGTACTTC. Its translation: CASRGLGQKTYEQYF.

The rearrangement joins TRBV7-3 to TRBJ2-7; TRBD2 agrees at 9 bases. The germline CDR1 and CDR2 sequences are SGHTA and FQGTGA. The CDR3 extends over 14 amino acids. V was pared by 4 bases and J by 1 base, with 2 bases of the junction left unmatched. The CDR3: CASSSSGESYEQYF. The CDR3 region has the DNA TGTGCCAGCAGCTCTAGCGGGGAGTCCTACGAGCAGTACTTC.

This clone was counted a single time. The rearrangement uses TRBV9 and TRBJ1-5; D unclear. This CDR3 is 15 amino acids long. In germline, CDR1 is SGDLS, CDR2 YYNGEE. V was clipped by 4 bases and J by 0 bases, with 11 bases between them. The CDR3 sequence is CASSSTGDSNQPQHF. For the CDR3, the DNA is TGTGCCAGCAGCAGTACTGGTGATAGCAATCAGCCCCAGCATTTT.

This clone was counted only a few times. This rearrangement joins TRBV25-1 to TRBJ1-6; the D gene is possibly TRBD1 (5 bases). V was cut by 7 bases and J by 4 bases, with 14 bases left in between. From germline, CDR1 is MGHDK and CDR2 SYGVNS. This CDR3 has 15 amino acids. CDR3 sequence (DNA): TGTGCCAGCATGTTGGGAGGGGCGTATAATTCACCCCTCCACTTT. Amino acids: CASMLGGAYNSPLHF.

This sequence joins TRBV10-3 and TRBJ2-7, with TRBD1 as a possible D gene (6 bases). The V end was cut by 2 bases, the J end by 0 bases, with 8 bases between. CDR1 ENHRY and CDR2 SYGVKD come from the germline V gene. CDR3 length: 14 residues. CDR3 bases: TGTGCCATCAGTGAGCTGGACAGCTCCTACGAGCAGTACTTC. Translation gives CAISELDSSYEQYF.

In DNA, the CDR3 is TGTGCCAGCAGTAAGGGACAGGGAGATGGCTACACCTTC. Translating it yields CASSKGQGDGYTF. The chain carries TRBV6-5 and TRBJ1-2; 9 bases align to TRBD1. Unmatched junction bases numbered 4, after V lost 5 bases and J lost 6 bases. The CDR3 length is 13 residues. Germline assignment: CDR1 MNHEY and CDR2 SVGAGI.

The chain combines TRBV19 with TRBJ1-1; D is possibly TRBD1 (6 bases). The germline V gene encodes CDR1 LNHDA and CDR2 SQIVND (reference sequence). The CDR3 spans 17 residues. The germline V and J ends were trimmed by 3 bases and 4 bases, with 21 bases remaining between them. CDR3 DNA sequence: TGTGCCAGTAGTATCAATCTAGGGGGGGGTAAGTCCACTGAAGCTTTCTTT. Protein: CASSINLGGGKSTEAFF.

V usage is TRBV4-3 and J usage is TRBJ1-2, with TRBD1 as a possible D gene (5 bases). V was shortened by 5 bases and J by 5 bases, with 18 bases between the two germline ends. The CDR3 is 15 amino acids. The V gene's germline CDR1 is LGHNA and CDR2 YSLEER. The chain's CDR3 is CASSASGAAAYGYTF. The CDR3 DNA is TGCGCCAGCAGCGCCAGCGGGGCAGCCGCATATGGCTACACCTTC.

This chain joins TRBV9 and TRBJ1-2; D not resolved. This CDR3 has 16 residues. The germline gives CDR1 SGDLS, CDR2 YYNGEE. Trimming took off 0 bases at V and 4 bases at J, with 16 bases between the two ends. The CDR3 coding sequence is TGTGCCAGCAGCGTAGGGTCTGACGACTCTCGCTATGGCTACACCTTC. Its protein product is CASSVGSDDSRYGYTF.

The J gene is TRBJ1-1, the V gene TRBV27; tentatively, D is TRBD1 (6 bases). Germline V gene sequence: CDR1 MNHEY, CDR2 SMNVEV (reference sequence). This CDR3 has 14 amino acids. V lost 5 bases and J 6 bases, leaving 16 bases between the germline ends. The CDR3: CASSLNRDAAEAFF. The CDR3 DNA is TGTGCCAGCAGTCTGAACAGGGATGCGGCTGAAGCTTTCTTT.

The CDR3 nucleotides are TGTGCCAGCAGCTTAGGAGTCCAAGAGACCCAGTACTTC. It yields the protein CASSLGVQETQYF. V is TRBV7-6 and J is TRBJ2-5; no reliable D call. V shed 1 base and J shed 1 base, with 4 bases lying between them. CDR3 size: 13 residues. The germline gives CDR1 SGHVS, CDR2 FNYEAQ.

The chain couples TRBV21-1 to TRBJ1-4. TRBV21-1 is termed a pseudogene. This CDR3 spans 14 amino acids. CDR3 amino acids: CASTPGGAREKLFF. The CDR3 coding sequence is TGTGCCAGTACGCCGGGGGGGGCGCGAGAAAAACTGTTTTTT.

This clone turned up a few times. V and J are TRBV7-2 and TRBJ1-6; TRBD1 matches at 11 bases. CDR3 length: 15 amino acids. Per the germline V gene, CDR1 is SGHTA and CDR2 is FQGNSA. With V trimmed by 3 bases and J by 9 bases, 4 bases remained unmatched. CDR3 nucleotide sequence: TGTGCCAGCAGCTTTCGGACAGGGGGCGTTTCACCCCTCCACTTT. Translating it yields CASSFRTGGVSPLHF. Together with reference TRBV7-2 and TRBJ1-6, the CDR3 gives the full variable domain: GAGVSQSPSNKVTEKGKDVELRCDPISGHTALYWYRQSLGQGLEFLIYFQGNSAPDKSGLPSDRFSAERTGGSVSTLTIQRTQQEDSAVYLCASSFRTGGVSPLHFGNGTRLTVT.

This clone was detected only a few times. Here the CDR3 DNA reads TGTGCCAGCTCACCACCGCGGATGGGCGGAGGGGCGTTAGGAAATGAGCAGTTCTTC. Its protein is CASSPPRMGGGALGNEQFF. The rearrangement links TRBV18 to TRBJ2-1; D possibly corresponds to TRBD2 (6 bases). This CDR3 contains 19 residues. V was clipped by 0 bases and J by 7 bases, with 25 bases between them. Germline CDR1 is KGHSH and CDR2 is LQKENI.

The V call is TRBV7-2, the J call TRBJ2-7; D is possibly TRBD2 (5 bases). Trimming removed 1 base from V and 0 bases from J, with 10 bases in between. The CDR3 totals 15 residues. Germline V lookup: CDR1 SGHTA, CDR2 FQGNSA. The CDR3: CASSLDAGRSYEQYF. For the CDR3, the DNA is TGTGCCAGCAGCTTAGATGCGGGCCGCTCCTACGAGCAGTACTTC.

CDR3 in DNA: TGTGCCACGCGACAGGGTTCGAACGGGGAGCTGTTTTTT. This sequence encodes CATRQGSNGELFF. V is TRBV19 and J is TRBJ2-2; 7 positions agree with TRBD1. The CDR3 has 13 amino acids. With V trimmed by 10 bases and J by 7 bases, 9 bases remained unmatched. Looked up from germline, CDR1 is LNHDA and CDR2 is SQIVND (reference sequence).

The gene calls are TRBV7-2 and TRBJ2-2, with 12 nucleotides matching TRBD2. The CDR3 sequence is 18 residues long. Trimming took 2 bases from V and 0 from J; bases not matched to a gene: 4. Germline V gene sequence: CDR1 SGHTA, CDR2 FQGNSA. The CDR3 here is CASSLWRTSGTNTGELFF. DNA for the CDR3: TGTGCCAGCAGCTTATGGCGGACTAGCGGGACGAACACCGGGGAGCTGTTTTTT.

This rearrangement joins TRBV7-9 to TRBJ1-2; D gene uncertain. CDR1 is SEHNR, CDR2 FQNEAQ, per germline (reference sequence). The CDR3 is made up of 12 amino acids. V was pared by 3 bases and J by 7 bases, with 9 bases between. The CDR3: CASSFSGGGYTF. For the CDR3, the DNA is TGTGCCAGCAGCTTTAGTGGTGGTGGCTACACCTTC.

This chain uses TRBV7-8 with TRBJ1-1, with 11 nucleotides matching TRBD1. The CDR3 has 14 residues. Germline V CDR1 and CDR2: SGHVS, FQNEAQ. V was pared by 1 base and J by 5 bases, with 0 bases of the junction left unmatched. CDR3 in DNA: TGTGCCAGCAGCTTAGGGGACAGGGGGACTGAAGCTTTCTTT. Its translation is CASSLGDRGTEAFF. Full variable domain (remainder filled in from reference TRBV7-8 and TRBJ1-1): GAGVSQSPRYKVAKRGQDVALRCDPISGHVSLFWYQQALGQGPEFLTYFQNEAQLDKSGLPSDRFFAERPEGSVSTLKIQRTQQEDSAVYLCASSLGDRGTEAFFGQGTRLTVV.